The TCR beta chain described here comes from a study of T cell responses to AZD1222 COVID-19 vaccine. Germline V lookup: CDR1 KGHDR, CDR2 SFDVKD. The CDR3 runs 13 residues. Trimming removed 6 bases from V and 5 bases from J, with 12 bases in between. Measured with immunoSEQ multiplex PCR; TCRdb has only the in-frame clones, and not every one. The sample holds around 78,000 clones; 90% are singletons and the top ten take 3% to 3.5%. Here the sequenced sample was peripheral blood, taken 28 days after the second AZD1222 dose. The TCR was taken from an adult who received the AZD1222 COVID-19 vaccine. The chain uses TRBV24-1 and TRBJ2-5, with D possibly matching TRBD2 (6 bases). Written as DNA, the CDR3 is TGTGCCACCAGTCACCCGGGGAGGGAGACCCAGTACTTC. The encoded protein is CATSHPGRETQYF.